These 9 T cell receptor beta chains were all obtained from the same sample, sequenced in a study of T cells in Graves' hyperthyroidism and ophthalmopathy. From RNA transcripts, TCR beta CDR3 regions were amplified. Primed by the HTBI set, a first-round RT-PCR was run on the TCR CDR3. MiXCR was run by TCRdb on the multiplex PCR reads, yielding one entry per CDR3 protein. The sample holds over 350,000 distinct CDR3 sequences, roughly 15% seen once. The specimen sequenced was blood. Receptors were obtained from a man younger than 30 with Graves' ophthalmopathy.

Comments on this clonotype: It may be a read error: a sequence one base away is much more abundant. The missing conserved phenylalanine or tryptophan at the end of this CDR3 makes a read error likely. J is TRBJ1-5 and V is TRBV7-9; the D gene is possibly TRBD1 (5 bases). The CDR3 is made up of 12 amino acids. Germline values: CDR1 SEHNR, CDR2 FQNEAQ (reference sequence). The V end was cut by 8 bases, the J end by 4 bases, with 9 bases between. This CDR3 is CASGGSNQPQHL. The CDR3 DNA follows: TGTGCCAGCGGGGGTAGTAATCAGCCCCAGCATCTT.

This clonotype was seen a few times. This chain joins TRBV25-1 and TRBJ2-1, with no clear D. Germline V gives CDR1 MGHDK, CDR2 SYGVNS. V was pared by 1 base and J by 4 bases, with 14 bases between. There are 16 residues in the CDR3. The CDR3 coding sequence is TGTGCCAGCAGTGAATCTGGGGTCGGGCTATACAATGAGCAGTTCTTC. Protein sequence: CASSESGVGLYNEQFF.

The chain employs TRBV9 and TRBJ2-2, with 8 positions matching TRBD1. CDR1 is SGDLS and CDR2 is YYNGEE in the germline V gene. CDR3 length: 15 residues. J lost 4 bases, V lost 0 bases, and 2 bases had no gene match. CDR3 residues: CASSVGTGFTGELFF. Here the CDR3 DNA reads TGTGCCAGCAGCGTAGGGACAGGGTTCACCGGGGAGCTGTTTTTT.

This chain links TRBV6-6 with TRBJ2-5, with a weak D call TRBD1 (6 bases). Looked up from germline, CDR1 is MNHNY and CDR2 is SVGAGI (reference sequence). V was cut by 2 bases and J by 4 bases, with 20 bases left in between. The length of the CDR3 is 17 residues. The chain's CDR3 is CASSYPQQGWGSETQYF. The CDR3, as DNA: TGTGCCAGCAGTTACCCCCAACAGGGCTGGGGGTCAGAGACCCAGTACTTC.

There are many counts of this clonotype. The rearrangement links TRBV12-5 to TRBJ2-7, with 11 bases lining up with TRBD2. The CDR3 has 15 amino acids. V gave up 6 bases and J gave up 0 bases; unmatched junction bases: 4. CDR1 LGHNT and CDR2 FRNRAP come from the germline V gene. CDR3 sequence: CASGLAGALSYEQYF. The CDR3 DNA follows: TGTGCTAGTGGACTAGCGGGGGCCCTCTCCTACGAGCAGTACTTC.

This clonotype was found many times. The J gene is TRBJ2-1, the V gene TRBV7-2; TRBD2 matches at 10 bases. Trimming cost V 3 bases and J 10 bases; bases outside gene matches: 6. Germline-derived CDR1 and CDR2 are SGHTA and FQGNSA. CDR3 length: 14 residues. The CDR3 region is CASSFLAGEGEQFF. The CDR3 bases are TGTGCCAGCAGCTTTCTAGCGGGGGAGGGGGAGCAGTTCTTC.

Many counts were recorded for this clonotype. This sequence joins TRBV5-1 and TRBJ2-4; D might be TRBD1 (5 bases). The ends were cut back, 4 bases at V and 5 bases at J, with 10 bases in the middle. This CDR3 contains 13 residues. Germline V gene data show CDR1 as SGHRS and CDR2 as YFSETQ. The CDR3 spells CASSGLTENIQYF. In DNA, the CDR3 is TGCGCCAGCAGCGGCCTGACAGAAAACATTCAGTACTTC.

This clonotype has ten or more counts. The chain has TRBV11-2 and TRBJ2-7; TRBD1 is a possible D gene (6 bases). V lost 2 bases to trimming and J lost 2 bases, with 13 bases between them. The CDR3 is 15 amino acids. Germline V lookup: CDR1 SGHAT, CDR2 FQNNGV. This CDR3 is CASSLLRGKAYEQYF. The CDR3 DNA reads TGTGCCAGCAGCTTACTCAGGGGCAAAGCCTACGAGCAGTACTTC.

Only a few counts were recorded for this clonotype. The chain employs TRBV7-9 and TRBJ2-7; tentative D call: TRBD1 (5 bases). Germline CDR1 is SEHNR and CDR2 is FQNEAQ (reference sequence). V gave up 5 bases and J gave up 4 bases, with 12 bases separating them. The CDR3 length is 13 residues. The chain's CDR3 is CASSTFGAYEQYF. The CDR3 DNA follows: TGTGCCAGCAGCACTTTTGGGGCATACGAGCAGTACTTC.